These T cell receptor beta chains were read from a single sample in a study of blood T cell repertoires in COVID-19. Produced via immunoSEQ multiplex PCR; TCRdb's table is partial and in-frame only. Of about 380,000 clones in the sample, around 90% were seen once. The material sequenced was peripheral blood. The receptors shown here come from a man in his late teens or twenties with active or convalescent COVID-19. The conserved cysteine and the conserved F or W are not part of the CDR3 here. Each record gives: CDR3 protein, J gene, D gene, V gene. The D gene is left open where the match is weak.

CDR3 protein: ASSITGFVRYGYT; J gene: TRBJ1-2; D gene: NA; V gene: TRBV5-6
CDR3 protein: AWAIARETQY; J gene: TRBJ2-5; D gene: NA; V gene: TRBV30
CDR3 protein: ASSPRASGYEQY; J gene: TRBJ2-7; D gene: TRBD2; V gene: TRBV18
CDR3 protein: ASSYAGAYQETQY; J gene: TRBJ2-5; D gene: NA; V gene: TRBV6-2/TRBV6-3
CDR3 protein: ASSQVLAGTEETQY; J gene: TRBJ2-5; D gene: TRBD2; V gene: TRBV4-3
CDR3 protein: ASSDRAMGLGTGELF; J gene: TRBJ2-2; D gene: NA; V gene: TRBV25-1
CDR3 protein: ASSPLLAGVFNEQF; J gene: TRBJ2-1; D gene: TRBD2; V gene: TRBV7-3
CDR3 protein: ASSFGTSGTGGEQF; J gene: TRBJ2-1; D gene: TRBD2; V gene: TRBV7-2
CDR3 protein: ASTSGQGNNSPLH; J gene: TRBJ1-6; D gene: TRBD1; V gene: TRBV2
CDR3 protein: ASSPRNQETQY; J gene: TRBJ2-5; D gene: NA; V gene: TRBV7-7